This T cell receptor beta chain was documented in a study of T cells in localized non-small cell lung cancer. Per germline, CDR1 SGDLS and CDR2 YYNGEE. V gave up 0 bases and J gave up 4 bases, with 14 bases separating them. The CDR3 is 16 amino acids. Clones were sequenced by immunoSEQ multiplex PCR, and TCRdb holds only the in-frame ones, with some missing. The sample holds 25,000 to 30,000 clones, around four fifths seen once. Points from the study as a whole: There were a median about 53 of the top 100 tumor clones appearing in adjacent lung. A higher density of T cells in blood coincided with extended overall survival. Only one tumor region went through sequencing, so heterogeneity may still be there. Peak T cell clonality was found in uninvolved adjacent lung, exceeding tumor.

On this clone: Its cognate antigen is unknown.

The sequence derives from a woman between 35 and 70 years old with stage I lung adenocarcinoma. The material sequenced was peripheral blood, taken before any cancer treatment. The chain combines TRBV9 with TRBJ1-3; D perhaps matches TRBD1 (6 bases). Written as DNA, the CDR3 is TGTGCCAGCAGCGTAGTAGGGGGACTATCCGGAAACACCATATATTTT. It specifies CASSVVGGLSGNTIYF.